The rows below give T cell receptor beta chains drawn from one sample of a study of graft-versus-host responses after intestinal transplantation. Profiling relied on immunoSEQ multiplex PCR, and the TCRdb table lists in-frame clones only, not all of them. The profile shows approximately 77,000 clones, 92% of them singletons. This specimen was PBMCs, taken 98 days after intestinal transplantation. These receptors originate from a human patient who received an intestinal transplant, so some T cells may come from the graft donor. The CDR3 runs from the conserved cysteine through the conserved F or W. The D gene is left open where the match is weak. Clone size is stated in some rows and not others, as once, few, many or a class when expanded.

D | J | size | V | DNA | CDR3
. | TRBJ2-3 | few | TRBV15 | TGTGCCACCAGCAGAGACCCTAGGGGGGCGGATACGCAGTATTTT | CATSRDPRGADTQYF
TRBD1 | TRBJ1-5 | once | TRBV7-6 | TGTGCCAGCAGCCTCGAGGGGGCCCAGCCCCAGCATTTT | CASSLEGAQPQHF
TRBD1 | TRBJ2-1 | . | TRBV25-1 | TGTGCCAGCAGTTACAGGGGAATGGACAACAATGAGCAGTTCTTC | CASSYRGMDNNEQFF
. | TRBJ2-4 | . | TRBV19 | TGTGCCAGTAGTATAGCAAGGCGGGAAGGCAAAAACATTCAGTACTTC | CASSIARREGKNIQYF
. | TRBJ1-5 | . | TRBV15 | TGTGCCACCAGCAGAGGGGGCAATCAGCCCCAGCATTTT | CATSRGGNQPQHF
TRBD1 | TRBJ1-5 | . | TRBV7-2 | TGTGCCAGCAGCTTGGGACAGGGGCACAATCAGCCCCAGCATTTT | CASSLGQGHNQPQHF
. | TRBJ2-7 | . | TRBV27 | TGTGCCAGCAGTGTCTGGGAGGAGGGCTACGAGCAGTACTTC | CASSVWEEGYEQYF
TRBD2 | TRBJ2-5 | . | TRBV28 | TGTGCCAGCAGACAGCGCCTAGCGGGGCAAGAGACCCAGTACTTC | CASRQRLAGQETQYF
. | TRBJ2-3 | . | TRBV29-1 | TGCAGCGTTGATTGGGGGGAGGCAGATACGCAGTATTTT | CSVDWGEADTQYF
. | TRBJ2-2 | few | TRBV15 | TGTGCCACCAGCAGACCCCCAGGGGACGCCGGGGAGCTGTTTTTT | CATSRPPGDAGELFF
TRBD2 | TRBJ2-1 | . | TRBV28 | TGTGCCAGCAGTTTCTGGCTAGCGGGCAATGAGCAGTTCTTC | CASSFWLAGNEQFF
. | TRBJ2-3 | once | TRBV5-1 | TGCGCCAGCAGCTTGGATGTGGGGAGCACAGATACGCAGTATTTT | CASSLDVGSTDTQYF
. | TRBJ1-2 | . | TRBV6-1 | TGTGCCAGCAGGGAGCCGGGACAAGGCTATGGCTACACCTTC | CASREPGQGYGYTF
. | TRBJ1-1 | . | TRBV19 | TGTGCCAGTAGTATAGGAGGGTTTAACACTGAAGCTTTCTTT | CASSIGGFNTEAFF
. | TRBJ1-1 | . | TRBV30 | TGTGCCTGGACTCTTGGGAACACTGAAGCTTTCTTT | CAWTLGNTEAFF
TRBD2 | TRBJ2-7 | . | TRBV7-6 | TGTGCCAGCAGCCCCAGACTAGCGGGAGACTCCCCACCCGGGCAGTACTTC | CASSPRLAGDSPPGQYF
. | TRBJ2-1 | . | TRBV5-1 | TGCGCCAGCAGCTTGGACCCTCGAGGTCGAGGGGGGGGATACAATGAGCAGTTCTTC | CASSLDPRGRGGGYNEQFF
. | TRBJ1-2 | . | TRBV5-6 | TGTGCCAGCAGCAGACAGAAAACCTGGAACTATGGCTACACCTTC | CASSRQKTWNYGYTF